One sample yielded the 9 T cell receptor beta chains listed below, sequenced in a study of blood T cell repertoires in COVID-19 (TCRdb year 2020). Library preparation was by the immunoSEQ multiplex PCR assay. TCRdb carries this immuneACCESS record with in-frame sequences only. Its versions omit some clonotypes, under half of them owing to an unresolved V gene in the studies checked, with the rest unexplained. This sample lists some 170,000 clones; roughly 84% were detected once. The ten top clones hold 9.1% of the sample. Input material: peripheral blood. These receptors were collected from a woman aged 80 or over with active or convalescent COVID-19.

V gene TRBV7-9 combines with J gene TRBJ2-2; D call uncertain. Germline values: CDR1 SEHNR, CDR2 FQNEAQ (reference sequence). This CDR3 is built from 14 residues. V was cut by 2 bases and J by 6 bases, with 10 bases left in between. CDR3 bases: TGTGCCAGCAGCTTATCTCTTGTTGCCGGGGAGCTGTTTTTT. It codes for CASSLSLVAGELFF.

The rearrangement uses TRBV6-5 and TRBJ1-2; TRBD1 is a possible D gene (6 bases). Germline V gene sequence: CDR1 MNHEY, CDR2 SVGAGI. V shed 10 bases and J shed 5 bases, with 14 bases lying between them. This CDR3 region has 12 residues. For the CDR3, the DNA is TGTGCCACCTATAGGACAGTTTATGGCTACACCTTC. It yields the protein CATYRTVYGYTF.

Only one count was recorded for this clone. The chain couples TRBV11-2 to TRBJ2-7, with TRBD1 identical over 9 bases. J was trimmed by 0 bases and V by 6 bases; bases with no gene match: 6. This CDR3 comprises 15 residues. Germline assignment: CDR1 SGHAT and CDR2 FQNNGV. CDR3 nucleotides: TGTGCCAGCAGAAGGACAGGGGAGCCCTCCTACGAGCAGTACTTC. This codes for CASRRTGEPSYEQYF. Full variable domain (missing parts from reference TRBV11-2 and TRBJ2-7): EAGVAQSPRYKIIEKRQSVAFWCNPISGHATLYWYQQILGQGPKLLIQFQNNGVVDDSQLPKDRFSAERLKGVDSTLKIQPAKLEDSAVYLCASRRTGEPSYEQYFGPGTRLTVT.

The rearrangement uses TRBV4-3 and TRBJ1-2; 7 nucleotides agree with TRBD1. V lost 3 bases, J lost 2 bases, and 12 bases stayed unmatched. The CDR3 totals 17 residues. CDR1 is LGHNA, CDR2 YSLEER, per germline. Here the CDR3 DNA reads TGCGCCAGCAGCCAGAGGTCGATTACAGGGGCCAACTATGGCTACACCTTC. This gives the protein CASSQRSITGANYGYTF.

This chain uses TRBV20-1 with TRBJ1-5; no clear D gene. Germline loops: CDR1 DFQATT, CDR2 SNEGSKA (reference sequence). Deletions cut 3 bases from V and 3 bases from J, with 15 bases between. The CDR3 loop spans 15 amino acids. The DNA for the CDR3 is TGCAGTGCTAGTCTATCCCCCGGGGTCAATCAGCCCCAGCATTTT. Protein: CSASLSPGVNQPQHF.

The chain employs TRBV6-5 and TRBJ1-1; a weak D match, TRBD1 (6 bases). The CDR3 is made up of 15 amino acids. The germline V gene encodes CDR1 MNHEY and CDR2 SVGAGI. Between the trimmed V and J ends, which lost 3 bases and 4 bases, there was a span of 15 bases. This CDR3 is CASSYGWGPGTEAFF. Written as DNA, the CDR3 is TGTGCCAGCAGTTATGGGTGGGGGCCTGGCACTGAAGCTTTCTTT.

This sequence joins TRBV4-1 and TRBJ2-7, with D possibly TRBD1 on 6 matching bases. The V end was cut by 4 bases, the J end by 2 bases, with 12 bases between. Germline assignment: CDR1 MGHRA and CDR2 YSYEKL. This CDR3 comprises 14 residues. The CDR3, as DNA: TGCGCCAGCAGCCCCCCAGGGGCCCCCTACGAGCAGTACTTC. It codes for CASSPPGAPYEQYF.

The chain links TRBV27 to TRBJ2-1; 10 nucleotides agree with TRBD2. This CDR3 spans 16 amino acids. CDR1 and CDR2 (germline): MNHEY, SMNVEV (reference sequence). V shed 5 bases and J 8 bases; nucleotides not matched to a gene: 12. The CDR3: CASSPKAGGFSYEQFF. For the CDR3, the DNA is TGTGCCAGCAGTCCTAAAGCGGGGGGGTTCTCCTATGAGCAGTTCTTC.

The CDR3 DNA follows: TGTGCCAGCAGTTACCTGGGACAGGGGCCCGGGGAGCTGTTTTTT. Its translation: CASSYLGQGPGELFF. J is TRBJ2-2 and V is TRBV6-6, with 10 bases that match TRBD1. The CDR3 has 15 residues. With 2 bases clipped from V and 6 bases from J, the junction kept 3 bases outside the gene matches. Germline V gene lookup returns CDR1 MNHNY and CDR2 SVGAGI (reference sequence).